The 18 T cell receptor beta chains listed next were all sequenced from one sample in a study of blood T cell repertoires in COVID-19 (dated by TCRdb to about 2020). Library preparation was by the immunoSEQ multiplex PCR assay. In TCRdb, the immuneACCESS table is reduced to in-frame sequences with V and J assigned. These tables do not hold every clone; where another copy was compared, an unresolved V gene accounts for under half, and the others remain unexplained. Here the sample has 93,000 or so clones; around 92% occur a single time. The top ten hold approximately 3.5% of the sample. The specimen sequenced was peripheral blood. The receptor set was obtained from a woman in her fifties or sixties with acute or convalescent COVID-19.

V and J are TRBV6-2 or TRBV6-3 and TRBJ1-3, with no clear D. The CDR3 consists of 13 residues. V shed 6 bases and J shed 5 bases, with 11 bases lying between them. Germline V gene sequence: CDR1 MNHEY, CDR2 SVGEGT. CDR3 DNA: TGTGCCAGCAGCGAGCGCGCCAGAAACACCATATATTTT. Its protein is CASSERARNTIYF.

The chain employs TRBV5-1 and TRBJ2-5; 7 nucleotides match TRBD2. Germline CDR1 and CDR2: SGHRS and YFSETQ. This CDR3 region has 14 residues. The V segment lost 6 bases and the J segment 0 bases; nucleotides outside the gene matches: 5. For the CDR3, the DNA is TGCGCCAGCACCTCGCGGGGGAACCAAGAGACCCAGTACTTC. Translated: CASTSRGNQETQYF.

The rearrangement links TRBV19 to TRBJ1-1, with 8 positions matching TRBD1. CDR1 and CDR2 from the germline V gene are LNHDA and SQIVND (reference sequence). V was pared by 5 bases and J by 5 bases, with 7 bases of the junction left unmatched. CDR3 length: 14 residues. This CDR3 reads CASSSGQGWTEAFF. The CDR3, as DNA: TGTGCCAGTAGTTCCGGACAGGGTTGGACTGAAGCTTTCTTT.

Notes on this clone: The sample has other DNA sequences that encode this CDR3 too. The chain links TRBV7-9 to TRBJ2-7; D is perhaps TRBD2 (6 bases). The germline V gene encodes CDR1 SEHNR and CDR2 FQNEAQ (reference sequence). This CDR3 contains 13 residues. Trimming took 2 bases from V and 7 from J, leaving 12 bases between them. CDR3 sequence reads: CASSLLAGSEQYV. CDR3 nucleotides: TGTGCCAGCAGCTTACTCGCGGGAAGTGAGCAGTACGTC.

This clone was observed a single time. The chain combines TRBV14 with TRBJ2-3; 7 nucleotides line up with TRBD2. The length of the CDR3 is 16 residues. CDR1 and CDR2 from the germline V gene are SGHDN and FVKESK. V was clipped by 4 bases and J by 1 base; unmatched bases: 8. CDR3 in amino acids: CASSRRLAAGTDTQYF. The DNA of the CDR3 is TGTGCCAGCAGCCGGAGACTAGCAGCAGGCACAGATACGCAGTATTTT.

The genes are TRBV24-1 and TRBJ2-5, with D tentatively TRBD2 (5 bases). Trimming removed 0 bases at V and 7 bases at J, with 14 bases between. Germline V gives CDR1 KGHDR, CDR2 SFDVKD. The CDR3 is 15 amino acids. CDR3 loop: CATSDLTDSTGTQYF. DNA for the CDR3: TGTGCCACCAGTGATTTGACGGACTCGACGGGGACCCAGTACTTC.

This clone was counted a single time. The J gene is TRBJ1-2, the V gene TRBV19, with D perhaps TRBD1 (5 bases). Looked up from germline, CDR1 is LNHDA and CDR2 is SQIVND (reference sequence). Trimming stripped 5 bases from V and 0 bases from J, with 16 bases between. The CDR3 loop spans 16 amino acids. CDR3 DNA sequence: TGTGCCAGTAGTTTGGGAACAGGAGTTACTAACTATGGCTACACCTTC. Protein: CASSLGTGVTNYGYTF. Filled out from reference TRBV19 and TRBJ1-2, the complete variable domain reads DGGITQSPKYLFRKEGQNVTLSCEQNLNHDAMYWYRQDPGQGLRLIYYSQIVNDFQKGDIAEGYSVSREKKESFPLTVTSAQKNPTAFYLCASSLGTGVTNYGYTFGSGTRLTVV.

The CDR3 protein is CASSSRTSGTTDTQYF. CDR3 DNA sequence: TGCGCCAGCAGCTCCCGGACTAGCGGGACGACAGATACGCAGTATTTT. J is TRBJ2-3 and V is TRBV5-1; 12 nucleotides line up with TRBD2. Trimming cost V 3 bases and J 3 bases; bases outside gene matches: 5. This CDR3 contains 16 residues. The germline CDR1 and CDR2 sequences are SGHRS and YFSETQ.

The chain has TRBV10-2 and TRBJ1-3; a weak D match, TRBD1 (6 bases). V lost 8 bases to trimming and J lost 2 bases, with 13 bases between them. CDR3 length equals 14 residues. Germline V lookup: CDR1 WSHSY, CDR2 SAAADI. Here the CDR3 reads CASGSGETGNTIYF. CDR3 bases: TGCGCCAGCGGATCAGGGGAAACTGGAAACACCATATATTTT.

V is TRBV3-1 (or the pseudogene TRBV3-2) and J is TRBJ2-5; D unresolved. The CDR3 length is 12 residues. V lost 2 bases and J 3 bases, leaving 4 bases between the germline ends. Looked up from germline, CDR1 is LGHDT and CDR2 is YNNKEL (reference sequence). The CDR3, as DNA: TGTGCCAGCAGCCAATTTAAAGAGACCCAGTACTTC. Translated: CASSQFKETQYF.

This clone came up a few times. In DNA, the CDR3 is TGTGCCAGCAGTGATGATGGCGGATCTGGCTACACCTTC. Translated: CASSDDGGSGYTF. The chain carries TRBV6-1 and TRBJ1-2; D is ambiguous. Deletions cut 3 bases from V and 7 bases from J, with 12 bases between. CDR1 and CDR2 (germline): MNHNS, SASEGT. CDR3 size: 13 residues.

The chain recombines TRBV7-8 with TRBJ2-7, with 7 bases identical to TRBD1. This CDR3 is 14 amino acids long. Germline assignment: CDR1 SGHVS and CDR2 FQNEAQ. J was trimmed by 7 bases and V by 3 bases; bases with no gene match: 9. In DNA form, the CDR3 reads TGTGCCAGCAGCTTGGGTAGGGGGCCGAGGGAGCAGTACTTC. The encoded protein is CASSLGRGPREQYF. Variable domain in full (rest from reference TRBV7-8 and TRBJ2-7): GAGVSQSPRYKVAKRGQDVALRCDPISGHVSLFWYQQALGQGPEFLTYFQNEAQLDKSGLPSDRFFAERPEGSVSTLKIQRTQQEDSAVYLCASSLGRGPREQYFGPGTRLTVT.

The CDR3 protein is CSVEAQAYSTDTQYF. The CDR3 DNA follows: TGCAGCGTTGAAGCCCAGGCTTACAGCACAGATACGCAGTATTTT. The chain joins TRBV29-1 to TRBJ2-3, with D hard to call. Trimming removed 1 base at V and 0 bases at J, with 11 bases between. Germline V gene lookup returns CDR1 SQVTM and CDR2 ANQGSEA. The CDR3 is 15 residues long.

V is TRBV5-1 and J is TRBJ2-2, with a weak D call TRBD2 (5 bases). Trimming stripped 3 bases from V and 2 bases from J, with 14 bases between. CDR3 size: 16 residues. Germline CDR1 and CDR2: SGHRS and YFSETQ. The CDR3 DNA reads as TGCGCCAGCAGCTCCGGAGGAACCACCAACACCGGGGAGCTGTTTTTT. This translates into CASSSGGTTNTGELFF. The full variable domain, completed using reference TRBV5-1 and TRBJ2-2, is KAGVTQTPRYLIKTRGQQVTLSCSPISGHRSVSWYQQTPGQGLQFLFEYFSETQRNKGNFPGRFSGRQFSNSRSEMNVSTLELGDSALYLCASSSGGTTNTGELFFGEGSRLTVL.

The chain uses TRBV28 and TRBJ2-5; 11 nucleotides match TRBD2. The CDR3 is made up of 19 amino acids. Germline-derived CDR1 and CDR2 are MDHEN and SYDVKM. The V segment lost 5 bases and the J segment 2 bases; nucleotides outside the gene matches: 16. The CDR3 DNA sequence: TGTGCCAGCAGTGGGGGCAGGACTAGCGGGTCCCCTGGACAAGAGACCCAGTACTTC. Amino acid sequence: CASSGGRTSGSPGQETQYF.

The rearrangement links TRBV2 to TRBJ1-2; D gene unclear. Per germline, CDR1 SNHLY and CDR2 FYNNEI. V was trimmed by 5 bases and J by 4 bases, leaving 14 bases between them. The CDR3 extends over 14 amino acids. The CDR3 sequence is CASSTAGSLYGYTF. As DNA, the CDR3 is TGTGCCAGCAGTACCGCCGGGAGCCTCTATGGCTACACCTTC.

The chain links TRBV3-1 (or the pseudogene TRBV3-2) to TRBJ1-3; perhaps TRBD1 as D (6 bases). This CDR3 region has 15 residues. The germline V gene encodes CDR1 LGHDT and CDR2 YNNKEL (reference sequence). Trimming cost V 4 bases and J 0 bases, with 10 bases left between them. CDR3 sequence: CASSPSGDSGNTIYF. Written as DNA, the CDR3 is TGTGCCAGCAGCCCATCAGGGGACTCTGGAAACACCATATATTTT.

The gene calls are TRBV6-5 and TRBJ1-5; no clear D. The CDR3 has 14 residues. The germline CDR1 and CDR2 sequences are MNHEY and SVGAGI. Trimming cost V 5 bases and J 0 bases, with 8 bases left between them. The CDR3 protein is CASSPSGSNQPQHF. The CDR3 DNA reads as TGTGCCAGCAGTCCCTCGGGTAGCAATCAGCCCCAGCATTTT.